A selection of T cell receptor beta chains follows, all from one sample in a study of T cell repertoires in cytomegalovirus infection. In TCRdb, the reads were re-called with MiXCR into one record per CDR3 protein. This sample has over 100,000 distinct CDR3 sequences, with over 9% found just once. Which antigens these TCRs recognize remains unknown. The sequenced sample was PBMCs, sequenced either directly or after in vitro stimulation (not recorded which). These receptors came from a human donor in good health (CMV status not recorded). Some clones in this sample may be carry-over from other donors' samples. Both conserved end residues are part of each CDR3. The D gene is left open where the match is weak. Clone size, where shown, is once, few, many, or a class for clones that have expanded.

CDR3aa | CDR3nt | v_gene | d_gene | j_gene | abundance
CATSDPGRETQYF | TGTGCCACCAGTGACCCCGGAAGGGAGACCCAGTACTTC | TRBV24-1 | NA | TRBJ2-5 | few
CASSLGALNSPLHF | TGTGCCAGCAGCTTAGGGGCCCTAAATTCACCCCTCCACTTT | TRBV7-2 | NA | TRBJ1-6 | many
CASTSALVRLSGNTIYF | TGTGCCAGCACTTCCGCATTGGTGAGGCTCTCTGGAAACACCATATATTTT | TRBV6-2/TRBV6-3 | NA | TRBJ1-3 | many
CASSPGGYSEFF | TGTGCCAGTAGTCCCGGGGGATATTCCGAGTTCTTC | TRBV19 | NA | TRBJ2-1 | many
CASSLVLVYNEQFF | TGTGCCAGCAGTTTAGTCCTCGTTTACAATGAGCAGTTCTTC | TRBV12-3/TRBV12-4 | NA | TRBJ2-1 | many
CASSQVVTGTQYF | TGTGCCAGCAGCCAAGTGGTAACCGGGACCCAGTACTTC | TRBV3-1 | NA | TRBJ2-5 | NA
CASSPTTPREKLFF | TGTGCCAGCAGCCCCACGACCCCTAGGGAAAAACTGTTTTTT | TRBV7-6 | NA | TRBJ1-4 | NA
CASSRPGQENYGYTF | TGTGCCAGTAGTAGGCCGGGACAGGAGAACTATGGCTACACCTTC | TRBV19 | TRBD1 | TRBJ1-2 | NA
CASSLAVDQPQHF | TGTGCCAGCAGCTTAGCGGTGGATCAGCCCCAGCATTTT | TRBV7-8 | NA | TRBJ1-5 | many
CASSIASSGANVLTF | TGTGCCAGTAGTATAGCTAGCTCTGGGGCCAACGTCCTGACTTTC | TRBV19 | NA | TRBJ2-6 | NA
CASSLALAGTNEQFF | TGTGCCAGCAGCTTAGCCCTAGCGGGTACCAATGAGCAGTTCTTC | TRBV7-9 | TRBD2 | TRBJ2-1 | many
CASRTLNTEAFF | TGTGCCAGCCGTACACTGAACACTGAAGCTTTCTTT | TRBV6-2/TRBV6-3 | NA | TRBJ1-1 | few
CASSWVSSYNEQFF | TGTGCCAGCAGTTGGGTGAGCTCCTACAATGAGCAGTTCTTC | TRBV6-1 | NA | TRBJ2-1 | many
CASSTQTGQSGGNIQYF | TGTGCCAGCAGCACCCAAACGGGACAGTCCGGGGGAAACATTCAGTACTTC | TRBV11-2 | NA | TRBJ2-4 | few
CASSSGLAGGEQFF | TGTGCCAGCAGTTCGGGACTAGCGGGAGGTGAGCAGTTCTTC | TRBV6-1 | TRBD2 | TRBJ2-1 | many
CASSPFGGRSPNSPLHF | TGTGCCAGCAGTCCCTTCGGGGGGCGATCGCCCAATTCACCCCTCCACTTT | TRBV28 | NA | TRBJ1-6 | few
CASSGEGTGGEKLFF | TGCGCCAGCAGCGGGGAGGGGACAGGAGGTGAAAAACTGTTTTTT | TRBV5-1 | TRBD1 | TRBJ1-4 | many
CASSLTTSGVASTDTQYF | TGTGCCAGCAGCTTGACGACTAGCGGGGTCGCTAGCACAGATACGCAGTATTTT | TRBV7-2 | TRBD2 | TRBJ2-3 | few
CASSRLRALGPDTQYF | TGTGCCAGCAGCCGTCTTCGGGCACTCGGCCCAGATACGCAGTATTTT | TRBV14 | NA | TRBJ2-3 | NA
CASSQVLQGRRNEKLFF | TGCGCCAGCAGCCAAGTCTTGCAGGGCAGACGTAATGAAAAACTGTTTTTT | TRBV4-1 | NA | TRBJ1-4 | many
CASNWDRGTGEQYF | TGTGCCAGCAACTGGGACAGGGGGACTGGCGAGCAGTACTTC | TRBV6-1 | TRBD1 | TRBJ2-7 | many
CASRDRENSPLHF | TGTGCCAGCAGGGACAGGGAAAATTCACCCCTCCACTTT | TRBV27 | TRBD1 | TRBJ1-6 | many
CAWKDFRWRRNTGELFF | TGTGCCTGGAAAGATTTTAGGTGGCGGAGGAACACCGGGGAGCTGTTTTTT | TRBV30 | NA | TRBJ2-2 | NA
CASSGLAGGYGREQYF | TGTGCCAGCAGTGGGCTAGCGGGAGGCTACGGCAGGGAGCAGTACTTC | TRBV27 | TRBD2 | TRBJ2-7 | many
CASRERTGRTGELFF | TGTGCCAGCAGAGAAAGGACAGGGCGAACCGGGGAGCTGTTTTTT | TRBV12-3/TRBV12-4 | TRBD1 | TRBJ2-2 | few
CASSPDELVAGGPMKTQYF | TGTGCCAGCAGCCCGGACGAGTTAGTTGCGGGAGGGCCCATGAAGACCCAGTACTTC | TRBV3-1 | TRBD2 | TRBJ2-5 | NA
CASSNFRGRMANYGYTF | TGTGCCAGCAGTAACTTCAGGGGGCGAATGGCTAACTATGGCTACACCTTC | TRBV12-3/TRBV12-4 | TRBD1 | TRBJ1-2 | NA
CASPPPVGVNRDTGELFF | TGTGCCAGCCCCCCTCCAGTAGGAGTTAATCGAGACACCGGGGAGCTGTTTTTT | TRBV7-9 | NA | TRBJ2-2 | many
CASSLKLDREQFF | TGTGCCAGCAGCTTAAAACTAGATCGTGAGCAGTTCTTC | TRBV7-2 | NA | TRBJ2-1 | many
CASSLFDGATDTQYF | TGTGCCAGCAGCTTATTCGACGGGGCCACAGATACGCAGTATTTT | TRBV7-6 | NA | TRBJ2-3 | many
CASSYLVEGAFGYTF | TGTGCCAGCAGTTATTTAGTAGAGGGGGCCTTTGGCTACACCTTC | TRBV6-6 | TRBD1 | TRBJ1-2 | NA
CASSPRQELPYEQYF | TGTGCCAGCAGCCCCCGACAGGAACTACCCTACGAGCAGTACTTC | TRBV7-9 | NA | TRBJ2-7 | few
CASSLVSGTGNYGYTF | TGTGCCAGCAGCTTAGTCTCCGGGACAGGGAACTATGGCTACACCTTC | TRBV7-2 | TRBD1 | TRBJ1-2 | many